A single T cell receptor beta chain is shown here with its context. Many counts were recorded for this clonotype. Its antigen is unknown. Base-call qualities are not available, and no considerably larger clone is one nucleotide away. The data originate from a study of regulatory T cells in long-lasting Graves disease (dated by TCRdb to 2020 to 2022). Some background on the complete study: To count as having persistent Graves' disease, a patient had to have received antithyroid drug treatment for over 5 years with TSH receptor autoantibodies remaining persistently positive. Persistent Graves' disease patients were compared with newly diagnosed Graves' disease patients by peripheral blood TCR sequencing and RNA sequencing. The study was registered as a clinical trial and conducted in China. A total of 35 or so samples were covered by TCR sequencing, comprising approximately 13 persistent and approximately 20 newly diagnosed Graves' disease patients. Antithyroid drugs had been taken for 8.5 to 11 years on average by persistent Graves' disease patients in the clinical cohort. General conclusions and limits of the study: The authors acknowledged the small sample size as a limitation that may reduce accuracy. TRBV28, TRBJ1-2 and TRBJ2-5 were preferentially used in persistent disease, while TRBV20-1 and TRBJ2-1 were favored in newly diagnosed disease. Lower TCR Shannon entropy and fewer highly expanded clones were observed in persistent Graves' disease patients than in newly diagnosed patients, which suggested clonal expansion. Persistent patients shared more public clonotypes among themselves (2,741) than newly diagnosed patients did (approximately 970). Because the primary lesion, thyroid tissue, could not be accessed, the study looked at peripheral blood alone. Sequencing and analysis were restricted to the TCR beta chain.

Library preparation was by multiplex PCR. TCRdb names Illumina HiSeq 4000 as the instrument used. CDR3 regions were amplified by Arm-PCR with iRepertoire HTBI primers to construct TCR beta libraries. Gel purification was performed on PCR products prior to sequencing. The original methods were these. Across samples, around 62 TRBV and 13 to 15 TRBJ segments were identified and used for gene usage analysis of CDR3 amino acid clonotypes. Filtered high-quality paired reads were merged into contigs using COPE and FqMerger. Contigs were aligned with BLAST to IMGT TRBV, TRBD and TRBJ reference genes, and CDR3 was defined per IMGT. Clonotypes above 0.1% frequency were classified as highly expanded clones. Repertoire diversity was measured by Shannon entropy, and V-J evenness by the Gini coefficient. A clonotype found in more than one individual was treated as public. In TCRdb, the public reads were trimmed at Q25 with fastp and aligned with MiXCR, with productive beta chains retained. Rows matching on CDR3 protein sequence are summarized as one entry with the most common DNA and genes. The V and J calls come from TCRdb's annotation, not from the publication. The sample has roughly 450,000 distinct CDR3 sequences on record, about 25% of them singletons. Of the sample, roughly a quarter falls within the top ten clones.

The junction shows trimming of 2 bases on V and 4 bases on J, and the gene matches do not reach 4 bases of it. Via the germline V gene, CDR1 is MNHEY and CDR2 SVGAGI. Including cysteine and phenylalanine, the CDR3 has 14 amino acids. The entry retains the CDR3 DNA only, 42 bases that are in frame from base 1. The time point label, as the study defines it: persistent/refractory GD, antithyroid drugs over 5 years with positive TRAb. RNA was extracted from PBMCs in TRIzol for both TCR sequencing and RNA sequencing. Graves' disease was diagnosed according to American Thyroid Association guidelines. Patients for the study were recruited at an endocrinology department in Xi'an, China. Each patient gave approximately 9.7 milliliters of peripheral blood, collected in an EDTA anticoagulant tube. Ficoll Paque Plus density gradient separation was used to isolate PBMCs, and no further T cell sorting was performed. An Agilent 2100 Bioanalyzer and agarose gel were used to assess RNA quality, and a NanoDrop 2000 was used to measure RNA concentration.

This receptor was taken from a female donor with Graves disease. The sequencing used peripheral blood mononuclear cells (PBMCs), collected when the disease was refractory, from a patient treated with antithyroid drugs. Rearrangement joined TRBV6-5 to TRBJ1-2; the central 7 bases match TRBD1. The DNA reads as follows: TGTGCCAGCAGTTACGGGACAGACCCCTATGGCTACACCTTC. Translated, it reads CASSYGTDPYGYTF.